This is a list of T cell receptor beta chains from one sample in a study of blood T cells in healthy people across ages. TCRdb re-called the 5' RACE reads through MiXCR, storing one row per CDR3 protein. The table records around 780,000 distinct CDR3 sequences, 56% of them present only once. Sequencing input: blood. Receptor source: a man between 35 and 55 years old in good health. CDR3s include the opening cysteine and the closing phenylalanine or tryptophan. D genes are given only for firm matches. Some rows have no size entry. The others give once, few or many, or a class for an expanded clone.

cdr3_length: 14; clone_size: .; j_call: TRBJ2-1; d_call: .; v_call: TRBV25-1; cdr3_nt: TGTGCCAGCAGTGAATATTCGGGGAGCCATGAGCAGTTCTTC; cdr3_aa: CASSEYSGSHEQFF
cdr3_length: 11; clone_size: .; j_call: TRBJ2-3; d_call: .; v_call: TRBV10-3; cdr3_nt: TGTACCATTTCGGCCACAGATACGCAGTATTTT; cdr3_aa: CTISATDTQYF
cdr3_length: 16; clone_size: .; j_call: TRBJ2-7; d_call: .; v_call: TRBV6-5; cdr3_nt: TGTGCCTCCTCCGCCGCCCCACGGGGCGTCGACAATGAGCAGTACTTC; cdr3_aa: CASSAAPRGVDNEQYF
cdr3_length: 14; clone_size: few; j_call: TRBJ2-5; d_call: TRBD1; v_call: TRBV25-1; cdr3_nt: TGTGCCAGCAGTGAGCCGGGACAGAGAGAGACCCAGTACTTC; cdr3_aa: CASSEPGQRETQYF
cdr3_length: 14; clone_size: .; j_call: TRBJ2-7; d_call: .; v_call: TRBV20-1; cdr3_nt: TGCAGTGCTAGACGCGGCCCAGGGGCCTACGAGCAGTACTTC; cdr3_aa: CSARRGPGAYEQYF
cdr3_length: 14; clone_size: .; j_call: TRBJ1-1; d_call: .; v_call: TRBV6-5; cdr3_nt: TGTGCCAGCAACCCCAACCAGGGAAACACTGAAGCTTTCTTT; cdr3_aa: CASNPNQGNTEAFF
cdr3_length: 14; clone_size: .; j_call: TRBJ2-7; d_call: TRBD2; v_call: TRBV7-2; cdr3_nt: TGTGCCAGCAGACATAGCGGGAGGATCAACGAGCAGTACTTC; cdr3_aa: CASRHSGRINEQYF
cdr3_length: 15; clone_size: .; j_call: TRBJ2-5; d_call: TRBD2; v_call: TRBV20-1; cdr3_nt: TGCAGTGCTAGGGCGGGTAGCGGGGTACAAGAGACCCAGTACTTC; cdr3_aa: CSARAGSGVQETQYF
cdr3_length: 14; clone_size: .; j_call: TRBJ2-3; d_call: .; v_call: TRBV2; cdr3_nt: TGTGCCAGCGAAGTCGGAACCGTCACAGATACGCAGTATTTT; cdr3_aa: CASEVGTVTDTQYF
cdr3_length: 14; clone_size: .; j_call: TRBJ2-4; d_call: .; v_call: TRBV9; cdr3_nt: TGTGCCAGCACCCTCGACGACGGCGCCTACGGGCAGTACTTC; cdr3_aa: CASTLDDGAYGQYF
cdr3_length: 15; clone_size: once; j_call: TRBJ2-1; d_call: .; v_call: TRBV7-9; cdr3_nt: TGTGCCAGCAGCCTCAGCCGACTAGTCTACAATGAGCAGTTCTTC; cdr3_aa: CASSLSRLVYNEQFF
cdr3_length: 14; clone_size: few; j_call: TRBJ2-7; d_call: .; v_call: TRBV20-1; cdr3_nt: TGCAGTGCTCAGGCGGCAGGGAGAACCTACGAGCAGTACTTC; cdr3_aa: CSAQAAGRTYEQYF
cdr3_length: 16; clone_size: once; j_call: TRBJ2-7; d_call: TRBD2; v_call: TRBV27; cdr3_nt: TGTGCCAGCAGTCCCTCCCTCGAAACTAGCGCCTACGAGCAGTACTTC; cdr3_aa: CASSPSLETSAYEQYF
cdr3_length: 15; clone_size: once; j_call: TRBJ2-7; d_call: .; v_call: TRBV5-1; cdr3_nt: TGCGCCAGCAGTGACGGACGGGAACCTTCCTACGAGCAGTACTTC; cdr3_aa: CASSDGREPSYEQYF
cdr3_length: 15; clone_size: .; j_call: TRBJ2-5; d_call: TRBD2; v_call: TRBV7-9; cdr3_nt: TGTGCCAGCAGCCCACTAGCGGTCGGGGTTACGGAGCAGTACTTC; cdr3_aa: CASSPLAVGVTEQYF
cdr3_length: 15; clone_size: .; j_call: TRBJ2-7; d_call: .; v_call: TRBV20-1; cdr3_nt: TGCAGTGCTCAACGACCGGGGCAGGCCACCTACGAGCAGTACTTC; cdr3_aa: CSAQRPGQATYEQYF
cdr3_length: 13; clone_size: few; j_call: TRBJ1-2; d_call: .; v_call: TRBV20-1; cdr3_nt: TGCAGTGGTGAGGCAGGGACTAACTATGGCTACACCTTC; cdr3_aa: CSGEAGTNYGYTF
cdr3_length: 15; clone_size: few; j_call: TRBJ1-6; d_call: .; v_call: TRBV18; cdr3_nt: TGTGCCAGCTCACCGATGAGCTCCTATAATTCACCCCTCCACTTT; cdr3_aa: CASSPMSSYNSPLHF
cdr3_length: 14; clone_size: few; j_call: TRBJ2-3; d_call: .; v_call: TRBV10-2; cdr3_nt: TGCGCCAGCAGTGGTCCCGCTAGCACAGATACGCAGTATTTT; cdr3_aa: CASSGPASTDTQYF
cdr3_length: 12; clone_size: few; j_call: TRBJ2-5; d_call: .; v_call: TRBV20-1; cdr3_nt: TGCAGTGCTAGAGTACCCCAAGAGACCCAGTACTTC; cdr3_aa: CSARVPQETQYF
cdr3_length: 13; clone_size: .; j_call: TRBJ2-1; d_call: .; v_call: TRBV20-1; cdr3_nt: TGCAGTGCGAACCGGGACTCCTACAATGAGCAGTTCTTC; cdr3_aa: CSANRDSYNEQFF
cdr3_length: 15; clone_size: .; j_call: TRBJ2-5; d_call: .; v_call: TRBV4-1; cdr3_nt: TGCGCCAGCAGCCAAGAACTCAGGACCGGATCGACCCAGTACTTC; cdr3_aa: CASSQELRTGSTQYF
cdr3_length: 16; clone_size: .; j_call: TRBJ2-3; d_call: .; v_call: TRBV19; cdr3_nt: TGTGCCAGTAGTAACAGACGAGGGGACCCCAAAGATACGCAGTATTTT; cdr3_aa: CASSNRRGDPKDTQYF
cdr3_length: 14; clone_size: .; j_call: TRBJ2-1; d_call: TRBD2; v_call: TRBV20-1; cdr3_nt: TGCAGTGCTTTCAACAGACTAGCGGGGGGAGGGCAGTTCTTC; cdr3_aa: CSAFNRLAGGGQFF
cdr3_length: 16; clone_size: .; j_call: TRBJ2-7; d_call: .; v_call: TRBV5-1; cdr3_nt: TGCGCCAGCATGATTTTTGGAGGCAGGGGATGGGATGAGCAGTACTTC; cdr3_aa: CASMIFGGRGWDEQYF
cdr3_length: 16; clone_size: .; j_call: TRBJ2-7; d_call: .; v_call: TRBV13; cdr3_nt: TGTGCCAGCAGCCCACCGGACAGTCCTAATCGGTACGAGCAGTACTTC; cdr3_aa: CASSPPDSPNRYEQYF
cdr3_length: 14; clone_size: .; j_call: TRBJ2-5; d_call: TRBD2; v_call: TRBV29-1; cdr3_nt: TGCAGCGTAGGCCCTGCGGGAGGGCCCGAGACCCAGTACTTC; cdr3_aa: CSVGPAGGPETQYF
cdr3_length: 15; clone_size: few; j_call: TRBJ2-3; d_call: .; v_call: TRBV20-1; cdr3_nt: TGCAGTGCTAGAAGGTCTGCTCCTAGCACAGATACGCAGTATTTT; cdr3_aa: CSARRSAPSTDTQYF
cdr3_length: 14; clone_size: .; j_call: TRBJ2-7; d_call: .; v_call: TRBV28; cdr3_nt: TGTGCCAGCAGTTCCACAAATACCCTCTACGAGCAGTACTTC; cdr3_aa: CASSSTNTLYEQYF
cdr3_length: 16; clone_size: .; j_call: TRBJ2-1; d_call: .; v_call: TRBV20-1; cdr3_nt: TGCAGTGCCTACCTTACCGGGACGGCGACCCTCAATGAGCAGTTCTTC; cdr3_aa: CSAYLTGTATLNEQFF
cdr3_length: 13; clone_size: .; j_call: TRBJ1-4; d_call: .; v_call: TRBV4-1; cdr3_nt: TGCGCCAGCAGCCTCCCGGACGGAGAAAAACTGTTTTTT; cdr3_aa: CASSLPDGEKLFF
cdr3_length: 11; clone_size: many; j_call: TRBJ2-7; d_call: .; v_call: TRBV6-4; cdr3_nt: TGTGCCAGCAGTGACGGGTACGAGCAGTACTTC; cdr3_aa: CASSDGYEQYF
cdr3_length: 17; clone_size: .; j_call: TRBJ1-2; d_call: .; v_call: TRBV10-3; cdr3_nt: TGTGCCATCAGTGACCCATCTCAGAATACTCCGGAATATGGCTACACCTTC; cdr3_aa: CAISDPSQNTPEYGYTF
cdr3_length: 15; clone_size: .; j_call: TRBJ2-4; d_call: .; v_call: TRBV2; cdr3_nt: TGTGCCAGCAAGTTTAGGATGGAGGCCAAAAACATTCAGTACTTC; cdr3_aa: CASKFRMEAKNIQYF
cdr3_length: 14; clone_size: few; j_call: TRBJ2-7; d_call: TRBD1; v_call: TRBV20-1; cdr3_nt: TGCAGTGCTACGGACAGGAGGAGCTCCTACGAGCAGTACTTC; cdr3_aa: CSATDRRSSYEQYF
cdr3_length: 13; clone_size: .; j_call: TRBJ1-4; d_call: .; v_call: TRBV29-1; cdr3_nt: TGCAGCGTGAGGGGGAGATCTAATGAAAAACTGTTTTTT; cdr3_aa: CSVRGRSNEKLFF
cdr3_length: 15; clone_size: once; j_call: TRBJ1-1; d_call: .; v_call: TRBV5-1; cdr3_nt: TGCGCCAGCAACTTGGGGGAAGGAGGGCCCCCTGAAGCTTTCTTT; cdr3_aa: CASNLGEGGPPEAFF
cdr3_length: 13; clone_size: .; j_call: TRBJ2-5; d_call: TRBD1; v_call: TRBV2; cdr3_nt: TGTGCCAGCAGTGCAGGGGGCCTGAAGACCCAGTACTTC; cdr3_aa: CASSAGGLKTQYF
cdr3_length: 18; clone_size: .; j_call: TRBJ2-1; d_call: TRBD2; v_call: TRBV12-3/TRBV12-4; cdr3_nt: TGTGCCAGCAGTTTAAACCGGGGGGTACTAGCGGGAGGGGATGAGCAGTTCTTC; cdr3_aa: CASSLNRGVLAGGDEQFF
cdr3_length: 13; clone_size: .; j_call: TRBJ1-6; d_call: .; v_call: TRBV4-3; cdr3_nt: TGCGCCAGCAACCCGGACCTCAGTTCACCCCTCCACTTT; cdr3_aa: CASNPDLSSPLHF
cdr3_length: 14; clone_size: .; j_call: TRBJ1-5; d_call: .; v_call: TRBV13; cdr3_nt: TGTGCCAGCAGCTTAGCGAGAGTGGGACAGCCCCAGCATTTT; cdr3_aa: CASSLARVGQPQHF
cdr3_length: 16; clone_size: .; j_call: TRBJ2-7; d_call: TRBD2; v_call: TRBV5-1; cdr3_nt: TGCGCCAGCAGCTCCACTAGCGGAAGCTCCTACAATGAGCAGTACTTC; cdr3_aa: CASSSTSGSSYNEQYF
cdr3_length: 13; clone_size: .; j_call: TRBJ1-2; d_call: .; v_call: TRBV20-1; cdr3_nt: TGCAGCGCATACTCAAGTACAGGCTATGGCTACACCTTC; cdr3_aa: CSAYSSTGYGYTF
cdr3_length: 15; clone_size: once; j_call: TRBJ2-1; d_call: TRBD2; v_call: TRBV4-3; cdr3_nt: TGCGCCAGCAGCCCAGACATAGGGAGGGCCCGGGAGCAGTTCTTC; cdr3_aa: CASSPDIGRAREQFF
cdr3_length: 14; clone_size: once; j_call: TRBJ1-2; d_call: TRBD1; v_call: TRBV6-6; cdr3_nt: TGTGCCAGCAGTTACGGGGACAGGTCTCAAGGCTACACCTTC; cdr3_aa: CASSYGDRSQGYTF
cdr3_length: 15; clone_size: .; j_call: TRBJ1-2; d_call: .; v_call: TRBV6-5; cdr3_nt: TGTGCCAGCCATCCCCGTGGCCAGGGGCCGGTTGGCTACACCTTC; cdr3_aa: CASHPRGQGPVGYTF
cdr3_length: 13; clone_size: many; j_call: TRBJ2-3; d_call: .; v_call: TRBV27; cdr3_nt: TGTGCCAGCAGTTTTTCGGGCACAGATACGCAGTATTTT; cdr3_aa: CASSFSGTDTQYF
cdr3_length: 13; clone_size: .; j_call: TRBJ2-7; d_call: .; v_call: TRBV12-3/TRBV12-4; cdr3_nt: TGTGCCAGCAGTTTGGGCGGTCATAGCGAGCAGTACTTC; cdr3_aa: CASSLGGHSEQYF
cdr3_length: 15; clone_size: .; j_call: TRBJ2-7; d_call: TRBD1; v_call: TRBV7-2; cdr3_nt: TGTGCCAGCAGCCTAGCTGGGGACAGCATCTACGAGCAGTACTTC; cdr3_aa: CASSLAGDSIYEQYF
cdr3_length: 16; clone_size: .; j_call: TRBJ2-4; d_call: .; v_call: TRBV6-5; cdr3_nt: TGTGCCAGCAGTCCGGAGGGGGCGCGGGGCAAAAACATTCAGTACTTC; cdr3_aa: CASSPEGARGKNIQYF
cdr3_length: 14; clone_size: .; j_call: TRBJ1-2; d_call: .; v_call: TRBV13; cdr3_nt: TGTGCCAGCAGCCAGCAGGCTCTGGCTCGAGGCTACACCTTC; cdr3_aa: CASSQQALARGYTF
cdr3_length: 15; clone_size: .; j_call: TRBJ1-1; d_call: .; v_call: TRBV10-3; cdr3_nt: TGTGCCATCAGTGAGTCGCGGCAGACGAACACTGAAGCTTTCTTT; cdr3_aa: CAISESRQTNTEAFF
cdr3_length: 14; clone_size: few; j_call: TRBJ1-6; d_call: TRBD1; v_call: TRBV2; cdr3_nt: TGTGCCAACCAACAGGGGGCAGATAATTCACCCCTCCACTTT; cdr3_aa: CANQQGADNSPLHF